This T cell receptor beta chain was sequenced in a study of blood T cell repertoires in COVID-19. Original data processing: Amplification with reference gene primers provided the estimates of nucleated cell counts. The data were produced by immunoSEQ multiplex PCR, yet TCRdb's version contains in-frame clones alone and is incomplete. V and J calls and clone size are those listed in that table; D and trimming were worked out from the DNA. The repertoire holds about 190,000 clones, with nearly 90% as singletons. Trimming at V came to 8 bases and at J to 2 bases, leaving 9 bases not matched to a gene. The CDR3 has 15 residues. Germline loops: CDR1 MGHRA, CDR2 YSYEKL.

The receptor was isolated from a woman aged 40 to 55 who had recovered from COVID-19. What was sequenced was peripheral blood. V usage is TRBV4-1 and J usage is TRBJ2-1, with 7 bases lining up with TRBD2. The CDR3 sequence is CASGSGILTYNEQFF. The CDR3 DNA follows: TGCGCCAGCGGAAGCGGGATCCTGACCTACAATGAGCAGTTCTTC.